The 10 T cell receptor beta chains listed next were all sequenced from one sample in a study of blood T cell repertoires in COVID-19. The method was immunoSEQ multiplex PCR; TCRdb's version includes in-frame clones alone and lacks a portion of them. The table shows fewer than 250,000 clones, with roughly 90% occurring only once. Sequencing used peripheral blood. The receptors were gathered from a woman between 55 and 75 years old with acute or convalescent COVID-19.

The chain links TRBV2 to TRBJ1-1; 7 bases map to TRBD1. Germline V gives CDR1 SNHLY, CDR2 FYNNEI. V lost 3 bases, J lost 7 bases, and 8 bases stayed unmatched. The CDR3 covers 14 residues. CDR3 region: CASSEDRPSFEAFF. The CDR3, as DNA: TGTGCCAGCAGTGAGGACAGGCCTTCCTTTGAAGCTTTCTTT.

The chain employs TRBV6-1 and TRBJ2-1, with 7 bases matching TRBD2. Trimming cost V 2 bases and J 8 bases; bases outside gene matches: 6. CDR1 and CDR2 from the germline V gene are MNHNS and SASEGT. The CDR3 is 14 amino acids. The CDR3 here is CASSERGGRHEQFF. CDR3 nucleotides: TGTGCCAGCAGTGAAAGGGGCGGGAGACATGAGCAGTTCTTC.

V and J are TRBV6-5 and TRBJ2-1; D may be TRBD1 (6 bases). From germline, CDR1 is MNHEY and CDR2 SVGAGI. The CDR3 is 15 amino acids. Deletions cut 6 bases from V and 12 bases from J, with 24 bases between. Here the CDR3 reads CASSQRDILSGSQFF. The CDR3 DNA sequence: TGTGCCAGCAGCCAAAGGGACATCCTTTCGGGCTCGCAGTTCTTC.

CDR3 nucleotide sequence: TGTGCCAGCATCACTTTGACAGGGCAGAACACTGAAGCTTTCTTT. It codes for CASITLTGQNTEAFF. The J gene is TRBJ1-1, the V gene TRBV5-6, with 7 positions matching TRBD1. The CDR3 is 15 amino acids. CDR1 and CDR2 from the germline V gene are SGHDT and YYEEEE. The junction had 9 bases not matched to a gene; V was cut back by 6 bases and J by 1 base.

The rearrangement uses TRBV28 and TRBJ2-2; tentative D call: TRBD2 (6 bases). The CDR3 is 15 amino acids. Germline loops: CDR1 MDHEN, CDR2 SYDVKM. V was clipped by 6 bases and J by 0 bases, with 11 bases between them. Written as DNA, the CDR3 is TGTGCCAGCAGCCCGGCGGGGCCGAACACCGGGGAGCTGTTTTTT. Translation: CASSPAGPNTGELFF. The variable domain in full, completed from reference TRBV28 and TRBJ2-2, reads DVKVTQSSRYLVKRTGEKVFLECVQDMDHENMFWYRQDPGLGLRLIYFSYDVKMKEKGDIPEGYSVSREKKERFSLILESASTNQTSMYLCASSPAGPNTGELFFGEGSRLTVL.

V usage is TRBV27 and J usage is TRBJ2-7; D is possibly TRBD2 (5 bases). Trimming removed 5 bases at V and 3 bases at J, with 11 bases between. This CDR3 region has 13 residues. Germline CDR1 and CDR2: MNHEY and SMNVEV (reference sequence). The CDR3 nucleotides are TGTGCCAGCAGTCCCTGGCGGGTCTACGAGCAGTACTTC. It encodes CASSPWRVYEQYF.

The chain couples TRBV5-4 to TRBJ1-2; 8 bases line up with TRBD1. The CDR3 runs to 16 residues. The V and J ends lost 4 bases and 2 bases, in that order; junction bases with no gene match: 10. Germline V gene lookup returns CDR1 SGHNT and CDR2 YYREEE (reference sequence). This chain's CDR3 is CASSPSGQGANYGYTF. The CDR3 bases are TGTGCCAGCAGCCCCTCCGGCCAGGGGGCGAACTATGGCTACACCTTC.

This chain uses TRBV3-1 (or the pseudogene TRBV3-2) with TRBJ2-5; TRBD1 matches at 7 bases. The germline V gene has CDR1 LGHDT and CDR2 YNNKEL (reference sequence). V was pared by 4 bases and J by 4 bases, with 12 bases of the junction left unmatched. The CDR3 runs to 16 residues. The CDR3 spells CASSRRSTGNGETQYF. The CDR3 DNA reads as TGTGCCAGCAGCCGAAGATCGACAGGGAACGGAGAGACCCAGTACTTC.

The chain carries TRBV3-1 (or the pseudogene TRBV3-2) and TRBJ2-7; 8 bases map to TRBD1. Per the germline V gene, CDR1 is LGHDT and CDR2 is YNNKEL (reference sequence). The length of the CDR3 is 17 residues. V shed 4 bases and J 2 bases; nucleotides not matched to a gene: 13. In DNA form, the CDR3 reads TGTGCCAGCAGCCCCGGACAGGGCTCAACTAAGGCCTACGAGCAGTACTTC. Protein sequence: CASSPGQGSTKAYEQYF.

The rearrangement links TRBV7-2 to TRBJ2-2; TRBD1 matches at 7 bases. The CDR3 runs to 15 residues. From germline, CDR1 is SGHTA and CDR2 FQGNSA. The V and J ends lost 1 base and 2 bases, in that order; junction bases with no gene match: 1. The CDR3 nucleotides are TGTGCCAGCAGCTTAGAGGGGGCAAACACCGGGGAGCTGTTTTTT. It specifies CASSLEGANTGELFF.